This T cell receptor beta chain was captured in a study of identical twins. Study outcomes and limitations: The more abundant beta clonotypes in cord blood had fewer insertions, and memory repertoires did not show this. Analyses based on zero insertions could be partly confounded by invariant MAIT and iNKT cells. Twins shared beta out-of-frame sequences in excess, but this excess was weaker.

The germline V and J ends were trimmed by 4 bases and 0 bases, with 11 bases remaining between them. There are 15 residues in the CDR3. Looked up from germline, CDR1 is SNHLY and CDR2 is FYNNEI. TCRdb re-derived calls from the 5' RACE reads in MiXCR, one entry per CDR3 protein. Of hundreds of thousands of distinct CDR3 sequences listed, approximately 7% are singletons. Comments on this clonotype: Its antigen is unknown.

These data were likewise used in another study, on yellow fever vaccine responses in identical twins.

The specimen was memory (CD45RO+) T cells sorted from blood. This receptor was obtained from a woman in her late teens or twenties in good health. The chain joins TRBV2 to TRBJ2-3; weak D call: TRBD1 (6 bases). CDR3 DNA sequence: TGTGCCAGCAGTGGAACAGGGCCCAGCACAGATACGCAGTATTTT. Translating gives CASSGTGPSTDTQYF.